This T cell receptor (beta chain) was profiled in a study of naive and memory T cell subsets (dated by TCRdb to 2016 to 2017). About the full investigation: Sorted naive and memory T cell subsets from peripheral blood were analyzed in the study using a UMI-based, open-source pipeline for TCR alpha and beta sequencing. The functional CMV T cell responses agreed completely with IgG serology results. RNA was DNase-treated and reverse transcribed with TCR constant-region primers, mostly using SuperScript III. General conclusions and limits of the study: After error correction, only a single occurrence was seen for over 95% of naive TCR sequences, so much steeper abundance distributions were produced than in memory subsets. In both CD4 and CD8 cells, the Gini index increased while Shannon and inverse Simpson diversity decreased from naive through CM, EM and EMRA. A power law was followed by TCR abundance, with an exponent that differed between naive and memory subsets but was consistent across the three individuals. Each clonotype was defined as a single alpha or beta chain sequence rather than as a paired alpha/beta receptor. The repertoire findings for the naive and memory subsets could not be validated against a ground truth, as none was available. RNA-based TCR counts may be influenced by expression changes linked to T cell activation and differentiation.

Libraries came from UMI-ligation and nested PCR. The beta constant-region primer consisted of an equimolar mixture of two oligonucleotides that together covered TRBC1 and TRBC2. T4 RNA ligase 1 ligated a single-stranded oligonucleotide carrying the SP2 primer and a 12-nucleotide UMI to the cDNA 3' end. Four rounds of PCR were used to amplify ligated cDNA, with nested alpha and beta constant-region primers being used together with the SP2 primer. The ligation reaction was kept at 16 degrees C for roughly 20-24 hours. PCR2 was usually performed as a SYBR Green qPCR and halted at a preset threshold so that over-amplification would not occur. Agencourt AMPure XP magnetic beads were used for all purifications after the first. Library amounts were measured by Qubit and library quality was assessed on a TapeStation, where the main peak was expected at around 650 bp. Pooled libraries were sequenced on an Illumina MiSeq with v2 2x251 paired-end kits, typically giving about 0.95-2.2 million reads per sample. Each sample's library went into the pool at approximately 4 nM, and about 5-8% PhiX was added to help with cluster recognition. The study's processing was this. Decombinator assigned V and J genes to Demultiplexor-processed FASTQ reads by tag matching, allowing a single base-pair mismatch. By using UMIs, Collapsinator corrected both sequencing errors and the frequency errors caused by PCR heterogeneity. CDR3Translator translated TCRs and extracted CDR3s from the conserved cysteine to the FGXG phenylalanine, flagging non-productive sequences. Gini, Shannon entropy and inverse Simpson indices were calculated on repertoires that had been subsampled to equal numbers of UMI-defined TCRs. Power-law fits to clonotype abundance distributions were performed by maximum likelihood within the linear range. When run on a single naive CD8 sample, MIGEC and the pipeline yielded similar UMI counts, similar unique TCR numbers and similar clonal distributions. The repertoires were searched for roughly 7,900 CMV-associated CDR3 sequences that had been compiled from VDJdb and a published dataset. TCRdb cleaned the public reads at Q25 with fastp, built clones with MiXCR and kept in-frame beta chains. When rows share a CDR3 protein, they turn into one entry using the most common DNA and genes. None of the V and J calls come from the authors' own analysis; TCRdb made them. The sample yields 32,000 or so distinct CDR3 sequences; approximately 12% were counted once. The ten largest account for under 25% of the sample.

CDR1 and CDR2 are read off the germline V gene as MNHNS and SASEGT. V was cut back by 4 bases and J by 4 bases, leaving a gap of 8 bases between them. The CDR3 measures 13 amino acids from cysteine to phenylalanine. Here the CDR3 DNA is all that survives: 39 bases in frame from base 1. Worth noting for this clonotype: Its recognized antigen is unknown. The record has no base qualities; no much larger clone is one base away.

From the second PCR step onward, the TCR alpha chain libraries and the TCR beta chain libraries were amplified separately. To determine each donor's CMV status, fresh PBMCs were stimulated overnight with CMV viral lysate, and IFNgamma production from CD4+ T cells was then assessed. CD4 T cells were positively selected using Miltenyi beads, after which CD8 T cells were positively selected from the CD4-negative fraction. Cells were stained for CD3, CD4, CD8, CD45RA, CD27 and a live/dead dye and were sorted on a BD Aria II into four subsets based on CD45RA and CD27. For sorting, CD45RA-CD27- cells were defined as effector memory cells, while CD45RA+CD27- cells were defined as EMRA cells. A few healthy volunteers provided blood, and the blood of each volunteer was split into CD4 and CD8 T cells and then into four differentiation subsets. Roughly 110 ml of peripheral blood was collected from each donor, and PBMC were isolated by Ficoll-Paque PLUS density-gradient centrifugation. The sorted cells were lysed in RLT buffer, after which RNA was extracted using a Qiagen RNeasy kit and kept at -80 degrees C.

The sequence links TRBV6-1 to TRBJ1-5, with no D gene named confidently. The sequence derives from a human donor in good health. The sample comprised effector memory CD4+ T cells from blood. Interpreted using the paper, the cell subset or site label stands for: effector memory, CD45RA- CD27-. The CDR3 loop reads CASSADPNQPQHF. DNA sequence: TGTGCCAGCAGTGCCGACCCGAATCAGCCCCAGCATTTT.